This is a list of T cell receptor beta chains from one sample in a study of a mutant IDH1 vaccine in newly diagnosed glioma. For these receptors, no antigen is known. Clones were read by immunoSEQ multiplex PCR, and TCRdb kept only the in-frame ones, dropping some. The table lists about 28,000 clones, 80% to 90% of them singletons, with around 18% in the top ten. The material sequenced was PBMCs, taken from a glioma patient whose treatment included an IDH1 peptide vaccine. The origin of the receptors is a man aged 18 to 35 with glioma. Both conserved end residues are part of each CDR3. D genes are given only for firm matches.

CDR3aa: CASSFLGEAFF; v_gene: TRBV27; d_gene: -; len: 11
CDR3aa: CASRYTGSSYNEQFF; v_gene: TRBV7-2; d_gene: -; len: 15
CDR3aa: CASSLDYGLYGYTF; v_gene: TRBV5-4; d_gene: -; len: 14
CDR3aa: CSARLAGVPEQYF; v_gene: TRBV29-1; d_gene: TRBD2; len: 13
CDR3aa: CASSRSGSISDTQYF; v_gene: TRBV6-5; d_gene: TRBD2; len: 15
CDR3aa: CASSPLSGYEQYF; v_gene: TRBV18; d_gene: -; len: 13
CDR3aa: CASSLTGYTEAFF; v_gene: TRBV5-1; d_gene: -; len: 13
CDR3aa: CASSERDRGYTGELFF; v_gene: TRBV25-1; d_gene: TRBD1; len: 16
CDR3aa: CASSPTPTPSYEQYF; v_gene: TRBV9; d_gene: -; len: 15
CDR3aa: CASSWTSGPYNEQFF; v_gene: TRBV19; d_gene: TRBD2; len: 15
CDR3aa: CASSRGTNEKLFF; v_gene: TRBV19; d_gene: -; len: 13
CDR3aa: CASSPGQGNSFF; v_gene: TRBV6-6; d_gene: -; len: 12
CDR3aa: CASSFANEQFF; v_gene: TRBV5-6; d_gene: -; len: 11
CDR3aa: CASSLKRGGYTF; v_gene: TRBV14; d_gene: -; len: 12
CDR3aa: CASSPNLQETQYF; v_gene: TRBV18; d_gene: -; len: 13
CDR3aa: CASSQGLGTSGTDTQYF; v_gene: TRBV4-1; d_gene: TRBD2; len: 17
CDR3aa: CASSLGRQSRSSGANVLTF; v_gene: TRBV5-4; d_gene: -; len: 19